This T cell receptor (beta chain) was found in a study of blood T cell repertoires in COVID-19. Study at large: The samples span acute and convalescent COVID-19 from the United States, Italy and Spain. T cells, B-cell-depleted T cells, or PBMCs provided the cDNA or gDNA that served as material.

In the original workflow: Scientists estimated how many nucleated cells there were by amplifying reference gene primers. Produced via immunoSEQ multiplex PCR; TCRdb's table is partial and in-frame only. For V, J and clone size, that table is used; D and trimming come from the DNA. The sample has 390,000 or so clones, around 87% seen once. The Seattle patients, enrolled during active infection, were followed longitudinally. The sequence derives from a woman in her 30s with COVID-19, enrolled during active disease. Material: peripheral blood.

The chain's CDR3 is CASSLTGLAGGYNEQFF. The CDR3 coding sequence is TGCGCCAGCAGCCTAACGGGACTAGCGGGAGGTTATAATGAGCAGTTCTTC. This chain links TRBV4-1 with TRBJ2-1; 15 bases align to TRBD2. CDR1 is MGHRA and CDR2 is YSYEKL in the germline V gene. With 4 bases clipped from V and 7 bases from J, the junction kept 8 bases outside the gene matches. The CDR3 loop spans 17 amino acids.